This TCR beta chain stems from a study of T cells after posttransplantation cyclophosphamide. The assay was immunoSEQ multiplex PCR, and TCRdb's table has in-frame clones only and misses some. The sample contains 1,500 to 2,000 clones, none of them singletons. V shed 0 bases and J shed 10 bases, with 6 bases lying between them. Germline V CDR1 and CDR2: LGHNA, YSLEER. The CDR3 has 12 amino acids. This clone ranks as medium-sized. A marrow graft followed busulfan-fludarabine conditioning, with cyclophosphamide on days +3 and +4. The TCR sequence derives from a male patient aged 60 to 75 who received an allogeneic stem cell transplant from an unrelated donor, was CMV-positive, and had acute and chronic GVHD. Some T cells may be supplied by the graft donor. This chain uses TRBV4-3 with TRBJ1-4, with D unresolved. The material was PBMCs, obtained approximately 57 weeks after allogeneic stem cell transplant with posttransplant cyclophosphamide. CDR3 protein: CASSQESGKLFF. The CDR3 DNA reads as TGCGCCAGCAGCCAAGAGTCGGGAAAACTGTTTTTT.